This section outlines one T cell receptor beta chain sequence together with its context. The CDR3 consists of 16 residues. V lost 0 bases to trimming and J lost 0 bases, with 11 bases between them. The V gene's germline CDR1 is SGHVS and CDR2 FNYEAQ. The entry originates in a study of blood T cell repertoires in COVID-19. Across the whole study: Specimens from acute and convalescent COVID-19 originated in the United States, Italy and Spain.

In the original processing: Researchers report that nucleated cell counts were estimated from reference gene primer amplification. TCRdb's table, derived via immunoSEQ multiplex PCR, lists solely in-frame clones and lacks some. The V and J calls and the clone size are those of that table, but D and trimming were determined from the DNA. The sample has 150,000 to 200,000 clones; about 82% are singletons. The chain is built from TRBV7-6 and TRBJ1-1; D gene ambiguous. Sequencing was done on a sample of peripheral blood. The TCR comes from a woman aged 30 to 39 with acute or convalescent COVID-19. The CDR3 coding sequence is TGTGCCAGCAGCTTAGCCGATCCGGGAATGAACACTGAAGCTTTCTTT. This encodes CASSLADPGMNTEAFF.